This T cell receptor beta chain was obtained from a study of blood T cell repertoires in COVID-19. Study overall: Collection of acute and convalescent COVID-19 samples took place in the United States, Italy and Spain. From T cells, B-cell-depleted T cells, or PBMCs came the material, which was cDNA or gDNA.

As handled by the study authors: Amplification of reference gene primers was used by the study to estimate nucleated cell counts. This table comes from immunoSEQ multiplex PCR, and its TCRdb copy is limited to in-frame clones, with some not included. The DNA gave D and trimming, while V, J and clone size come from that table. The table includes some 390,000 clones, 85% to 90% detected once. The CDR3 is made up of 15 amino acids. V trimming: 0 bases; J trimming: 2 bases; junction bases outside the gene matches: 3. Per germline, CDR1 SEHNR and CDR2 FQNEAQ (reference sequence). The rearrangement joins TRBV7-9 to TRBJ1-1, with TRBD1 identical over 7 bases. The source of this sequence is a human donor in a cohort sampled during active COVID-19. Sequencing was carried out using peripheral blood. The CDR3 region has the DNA TGTGCCAGCAGCTTAGCGCGAGGGGGCAACACTGAAGCTTTCTTT. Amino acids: CASSLARGGNTEAFF.